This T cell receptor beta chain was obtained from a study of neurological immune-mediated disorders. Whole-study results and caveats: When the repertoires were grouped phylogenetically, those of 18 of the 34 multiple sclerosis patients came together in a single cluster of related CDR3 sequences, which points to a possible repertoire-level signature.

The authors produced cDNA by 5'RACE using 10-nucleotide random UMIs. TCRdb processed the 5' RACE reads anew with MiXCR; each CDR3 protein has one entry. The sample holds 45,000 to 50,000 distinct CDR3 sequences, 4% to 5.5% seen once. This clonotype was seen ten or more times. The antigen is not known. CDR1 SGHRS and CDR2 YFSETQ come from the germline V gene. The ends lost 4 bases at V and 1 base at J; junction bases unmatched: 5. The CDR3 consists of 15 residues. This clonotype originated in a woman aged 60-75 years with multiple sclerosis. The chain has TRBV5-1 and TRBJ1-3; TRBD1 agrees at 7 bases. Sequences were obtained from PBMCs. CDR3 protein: CASSLSQGSGNTIYF. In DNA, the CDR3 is TGCGCCAGCAGCCTATCACAGGGGTCTGGAAACACCATATATTTT.